The 4 T cell receptor beta chains below were found in one sample sequenced in a study of CD8+CD57+ T cells in acquired aplastic anemia. Profiling that covered TCR beta VDJ and CDR3 relied on genomic DNA as its template. One entry per CDR3 protein results from TCRdb running MiXCR on the reads. The sample lists approximately 150,000 distinct CDR3 sequences, around 75% occurring once. Patients who underwent sequencing had shown CD8+CD57+ cell expansion by flow cytometry. The sequenced sample consisted of sorted CD4+, CD8+, or CD8+CD57+ T cells (not recorded which) from PBMCs. The origin of the receptors is a human donor with aplastic anemia.

The gene calls are TRBV7-9 and TRBJ1-2; 7 nucleotides align to TRBD1. The CDR3 has 14 residues. CDR1 SEHNR and CDR2 FQNEAQ come from the germline V gene (reference sequence). V was pared by 5 bases and J by 3 bases, with 6 bases of the junction left unmatched. The chain's CDR3 is CASSHGTDYYGYTF. CDR3 nucleotides: TGTGCCAGCAGCCATGGGACAGACTACTATGGCTACACCTTC. The variable domain in full, completed from reference TRBV7-9 and TRBJ1-2, reads DTGVSQNPRHKITKRGQNVTFRCDPISEHNRLYWYRQTLGQGPEFLTYFQNEAQLEKSRLLSDRFSAERPKGSFSTLEIQRTEQGDSAMYLCASSHGTDYYGYTFGSGTRLTVV.

This clonotype appeared once. This sequence joins TRBV19 and TRBJ2-3; D is unresolved. This CDR3 is 11 amino acids long. The germline CDR1 and CDR2 sequences are LNHDA and SQIVND (reference sequence). Deletions cut 1 base from V and 8 bases from J, with 4 bases between. CDR3 DNA sequence: TGTGCCAGTAGTATAGGGATTACGCAGTATTTT. This sequence encodes CASSIGITQYF.

This clonotype was observed a single time. V gene TRBV19 combines with J gene TRBJ1-2; D possibly corresponds to TRBD1 (6 bases). Germline V gene lookup returns CDR1 LNHDA and CDR2 SQIVND (reference sequence). The CDR3 runs to 13 residues. The V end was cut by 9 bases, the J end by 7 bases, with 18 bases between. The CDR3 coding sequence is TGTGCCAGCACCTCGGGGGGGCAGGTTGGCTACACCTTC. Its protein product is CASTSGGQVGYTF.

This clonotype has just one count. The chain uses TRBV20-1 and TRBJ1-5, with D possibly matching TRBD1 (5 bases). Trimming shortened V by 1 base and J by 5 bases, and 9 bases separated the two germline ends. CDR1 DFQATT and CDR2 SNEGSKA come from the germline V gene (reference sequence). There are 13 residues in the CDR3. CDR3: CSARVQGDQPQHF. The CDR3, as DNA: TGCAGTGCTAGAGTCCAGGGAGATCAGCCCCAGCATTTT.